These 17 T cell receptor beta chains share one sample of origin, sequenced in a study of technical replicates of blood from a handful of donors. Measured with immunoSEQ multiplex PCR; TCRdb has only the in-frame clones, and not every one. The sample includes tens of thousands of clones, 95% to 97% of them seen just once. The sequencing input was T cells isolated from PBMCs. The receptors here all came from a human donor in good health.

The gene calls are TRBV9 and TRBJ2-6; D might be TRBD2 (5 bases). CDR3 length equals 16 residues. Germline V lookup: CDR1 SGDLS, CDR2 YYNGEE. V was pared by 0 bases and J by 0 bases, with 7 bases between. CDR3 DNA sequence: TGTGCCAGCAGCGTAGTAAGCGGCTCTGGGGCCAACGTCCTGACTTTC. This translates into CASSVVSGSGANVLTF.

The V gene is TRBV5-6, the J gene TRBJ1-5; 9 bases align to TRBD1. V shed 3 bases, J shed 2 bases, and the junction held 9 bases outside the gene matches. Germline CDR1 reads SGHDT; CDR2 reads YYEEEE. CDR3 length: 17 amino acids. The CDR3 bases are TGTGCCAGCAGCTGGGGACAGGGAAGACGAGGCAATCAGCCCCAGCATTTT. Its protein is CASSWGQGRRGNQPQHF.

This clone was detected only a few times. The chain recombines TRBV7-3 with TRBJ2-2; weak D call: TRBD2 (6 bases). Between the trimmed V and J ends, which lost 7 bases and 3 bases, there was a span of 15 bases. Germline CDR1 and CDR2: SGHTA and FQGTGA. There are 15 residues in the CDR3. CDR3 region: CASNKGLPYTGELFF. The DNA for the CDR3 is TGTGCCAGCAACAAGGGACTCCCCTACACCGGGGAGCTGTTTTTT.

The chain is built from TRBV15 and TRBJ2-3, with D possibly being TRBD1 (6 bases). The germline V and J ends were trimmed by 4 bases and 5 bases, with 10 bases remaining between them. CDR3 length equals 13 residues. Germline CDR1 is LNHNV and CDR2 is YYDKDF (reference sequence). CDR3 residues: CATSNRVGDTQYF. In nucleotides, the CDR3 is TGTGCCACCAGCAACAGGGTTGGAGATACGCAGTATTTT. Together with reference TRBV15 and TRBJ2-3, the CDR3 gives the full variable domain: DAMVIQNPRYQVTQFGKPVTLSCSQTLNHNVMYWYQQKSSQAPKLLFHYYDKDFNNEADTPDNFQSRRPNTSFCFLDIRSPGLGDTAMYLCATSNRVGDTQYFGPGTRLTVL.

V is TRBV9 and J is TRBJ1-5, with 8 bases identical to TRBD1. This CDR3 is 14 amino acids long. V shed 3 bases and J 3 bases; nucleotides not matched to a gene: 2. Germline-derived CDR1 and CDR2 are SGDLS and YYNGEE. CDR3 in DNA: TGTGCCAGCAGCGCGACAGGGGACAATCAGCCCCAGCATTTT. Its translation: CASSATGDNQPQHF.

The rearrangement joins TRBV5-6 to TRBJ2-7, with unresolved D. The V gene's germline CDR1 is SGHDT and CDR2 YYEEEE. The ends were cut back, 2 bases at V and 6 bases at J, with 9 bases in the middle. The CDR3 has 12 amino acids. CDR3 sequence: CASSFMASEQYF. The CDR3 DNA reads TGTGCCAGCAGCTTCATGGCATCCGAGCAGTACTTC.

The genes are TRBV10-3 and TRBJ2-7; TRBD2 matches 10 bases. V lost 2 bases, J lost 5 bases, and 12 bases stayed unmatched. Germline lookup yields CDR1 ENHRY and CDR2 SYGVKD. The CDR3 runs 17 residues. This CDR3 is CAISEREVGGTSDEQYF. The DNA of the CDR3 is TGTGCCATCAGTGAGAGGGAGGTGGGAGGGACTAGCGACGAGCAGTACTTC.

The J gene is TRBJ1-1, the V gene TRBV28; 7 bases are a match to TRBD1. The CDR3 has 16 amino acids. From germline, CDR1 is MDHEN and CDR2 SYDVKM. The junction had 16 bases not matched to a gene; V was cut back by 7 bases and J by 5 bases. The chain's CDR3 is CASNEPRGPKATEAFF. The DNA for the CDR3 is TGTGCCAGCAACGAACCTAGGGGGCCCAAGGCGACTGAAGCTTTCTTT.

The V gene is TRBV7-6, the J gene TRBJ2-5; D possibly corresponds to TRBD1 (5 bases). The germline gives CDR1 SGHVS, CDR2 FNYEAQ. The CDR3 consists of 13 residues. V gave up 5 bases and J gave up 0 bases, with 7 bases separating them. This CDR3 is CASSRQYQETQYF. Here the CDR3 DNA reads TGTGCCAGCAGCCGACAGTACCAAGAGACCCAGTACTTC.

The chain links TRBV2 to TRBJ2-1, with TRBD2 matching 9 bases. CDR1 is SNHLY, CDR2 FYNNEI, per germline. The V segment lost 4 bases and the J segment 1 base; nucleotides outside the gene matches: 5. The CDR3 contains 16 residues. CDR3 DNA: TGTGCCAGCAGTGGAGGGACTAGCCGTTCCTACAATGAGCAGTTCTTC. As protein: CASSGGTSRSYNEQFF.

Of note for this clone: In the same sample, other DNA sequences code for this CDR3. CDR3 in DNA: TGTGCCAGCAGACAGGGAAGCTCCTACAATGAGCAGTTCTTC. It yields the protein CASRQGSSYNEQFF. V gene TRBV27 combines with J gene TRBJ2-1; possible D gene TRBD1, 6 bases. The germline V gene has CDR1 MNHEY and CDR2 SMNVEV (reference sequence). CDR3 size: 14 residues. Trimming left V 6 bases short and J 0 bases short, with 9 bases between.

This chain uses TRBV6-5 with TRBJ1-5, with 8 bases aligning to TRBD1. Germline values: CDR1 MNHEY, CDR2 SVGAGI. V dropped 6 bases and J dropped 7; count of bases not matched to a gene: 8. The CDR3 totals 14 residues. CDR3 region: CASRLDRGSQPQHF. The CDR3 nucleotides read TGTGCCAGCAGATTAGACAGGGGTAGCCAGCCCCAGCATTTT.

This clone was observed a single time. The chain joins TRBV11-2 to TRBJ2-7; D ambiguous. V shed 7 bases and J shed 7 bases, with 11 bases lying between them. CDR1 and CDR2 from the germline V gene are SGHAT and FQNNGV. The CDR3 contains 11 residues. The CDR3 loop is CASTSVGEQYF. DNA of the CDR3: TGTGCCAGCACTTCGGTCGGGGAGCAGTACTTC.

This sequence joins TRBV7-3 and TRBJ2-2; TRBD1 agrees at 8 bases. The germline gives CDR1 SGHTA, CDR2 FQGTGA. This CDR3 comprises 14 residues. The ends lost 6 bases at V and 7 bases at J; junction bases unmatched: 7. CDR3 in amino acids: CASSPDRAGGELFF. The CDR3, as DNA: TGTGCCAGCAGTCCGGACAGGGCTGGCGGGGAGCTGTTTTTT. Based on the CDR3 plus reference TRBV7-3 and TRBJ2-2, the full variable domain is GAGVSQTPSNKVTEKGKYVELRCDPISGHTALYWYRQSLGQGPEFLIYFQGTGAADDSGLPNDRFFAVRPEGSVSTLKIQRTERGDSAVYLCASSPDRAGGELFFGEGSRLTVL.

The J gene is TRBJ2-7, the V gene TRBV19, with D hard to call. The V end lost 6 bases, the J end lost 5 bases, and 14 bases lay between the germline ends. Germline V lookup: CDR1 LNHDA, CDR2 SQIVND (reference sequence). The CDR3 loop spans 13 amino acids. The CDR3 loop reads CASRNDPSDEQYF. The DNA for the CDR3 is TGTGCCAGTAGAAATGATCCTTCAGACGAGCAGTACTTC.

This chain links TRBV6-5 with TRBJ1-5, with unresolved D. Germline V gene data show CDR1 as MNHEY and CDR2 as SVGAGI. CDR3 length: 13 amino acids. V lost 8 bases, J lost 0 bases, and 8 bases lay in between. The CDR3 sequence is CASGENSNQPQHF. In DNA form, the CDR3 reads TGTGCCAGCGGTGAGAATAGCAATCAGCCCCAGCATTTT.

The chain couples TRBV29-1 to TRBJ2-3, with D tentatively TRBD1 (5 bases). V was shortened by 6 bases and J by 2 bases, with 18 bases between the two germline ends. In germline, CDR1 is SQVTM, CDR2 ANQGSEA. This CDR3 contains 15 residues. This CDR3 reads CSVRTPELHTDTQYF. Here the CDR3 DNA reads TGCAGCGTGCGGACACCAGAACTCCACACAGATACGCAGTATTTT.